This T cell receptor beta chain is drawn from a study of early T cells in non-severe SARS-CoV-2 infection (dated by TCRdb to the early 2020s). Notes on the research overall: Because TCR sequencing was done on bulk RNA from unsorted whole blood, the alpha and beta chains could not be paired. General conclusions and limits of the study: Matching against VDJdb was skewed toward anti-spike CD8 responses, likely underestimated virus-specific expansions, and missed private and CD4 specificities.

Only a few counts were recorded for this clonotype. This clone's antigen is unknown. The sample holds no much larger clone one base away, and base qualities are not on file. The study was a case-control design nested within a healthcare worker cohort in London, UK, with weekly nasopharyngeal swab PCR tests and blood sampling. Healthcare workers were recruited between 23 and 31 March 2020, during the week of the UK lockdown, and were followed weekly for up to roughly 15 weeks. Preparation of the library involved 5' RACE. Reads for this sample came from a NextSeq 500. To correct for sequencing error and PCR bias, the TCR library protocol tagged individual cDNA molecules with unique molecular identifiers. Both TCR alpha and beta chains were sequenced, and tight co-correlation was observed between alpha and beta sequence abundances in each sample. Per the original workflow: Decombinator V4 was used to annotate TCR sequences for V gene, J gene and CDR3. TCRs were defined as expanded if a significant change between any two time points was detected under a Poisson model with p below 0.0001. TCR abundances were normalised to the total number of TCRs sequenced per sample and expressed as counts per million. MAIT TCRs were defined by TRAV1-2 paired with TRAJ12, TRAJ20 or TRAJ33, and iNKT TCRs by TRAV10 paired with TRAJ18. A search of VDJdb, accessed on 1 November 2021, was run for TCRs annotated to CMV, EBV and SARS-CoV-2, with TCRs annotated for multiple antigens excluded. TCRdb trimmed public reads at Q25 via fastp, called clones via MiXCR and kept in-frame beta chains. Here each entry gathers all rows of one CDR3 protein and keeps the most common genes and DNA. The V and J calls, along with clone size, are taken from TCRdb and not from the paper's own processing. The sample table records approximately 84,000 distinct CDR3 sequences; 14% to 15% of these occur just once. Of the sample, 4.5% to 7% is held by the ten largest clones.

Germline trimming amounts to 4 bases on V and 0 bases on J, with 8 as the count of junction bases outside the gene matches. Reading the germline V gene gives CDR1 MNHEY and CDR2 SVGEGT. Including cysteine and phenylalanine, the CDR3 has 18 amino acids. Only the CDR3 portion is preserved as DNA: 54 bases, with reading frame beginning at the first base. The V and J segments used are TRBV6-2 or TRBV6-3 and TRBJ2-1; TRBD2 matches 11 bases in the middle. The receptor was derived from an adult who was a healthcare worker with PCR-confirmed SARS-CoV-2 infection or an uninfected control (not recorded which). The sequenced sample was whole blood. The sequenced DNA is TGTGCCAGCAGTTGGCGGGGTAGCGGGAGGGCCTCCTACAATGAGCAGTTCTTC. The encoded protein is CASSWRGSGRASYNEQFF.